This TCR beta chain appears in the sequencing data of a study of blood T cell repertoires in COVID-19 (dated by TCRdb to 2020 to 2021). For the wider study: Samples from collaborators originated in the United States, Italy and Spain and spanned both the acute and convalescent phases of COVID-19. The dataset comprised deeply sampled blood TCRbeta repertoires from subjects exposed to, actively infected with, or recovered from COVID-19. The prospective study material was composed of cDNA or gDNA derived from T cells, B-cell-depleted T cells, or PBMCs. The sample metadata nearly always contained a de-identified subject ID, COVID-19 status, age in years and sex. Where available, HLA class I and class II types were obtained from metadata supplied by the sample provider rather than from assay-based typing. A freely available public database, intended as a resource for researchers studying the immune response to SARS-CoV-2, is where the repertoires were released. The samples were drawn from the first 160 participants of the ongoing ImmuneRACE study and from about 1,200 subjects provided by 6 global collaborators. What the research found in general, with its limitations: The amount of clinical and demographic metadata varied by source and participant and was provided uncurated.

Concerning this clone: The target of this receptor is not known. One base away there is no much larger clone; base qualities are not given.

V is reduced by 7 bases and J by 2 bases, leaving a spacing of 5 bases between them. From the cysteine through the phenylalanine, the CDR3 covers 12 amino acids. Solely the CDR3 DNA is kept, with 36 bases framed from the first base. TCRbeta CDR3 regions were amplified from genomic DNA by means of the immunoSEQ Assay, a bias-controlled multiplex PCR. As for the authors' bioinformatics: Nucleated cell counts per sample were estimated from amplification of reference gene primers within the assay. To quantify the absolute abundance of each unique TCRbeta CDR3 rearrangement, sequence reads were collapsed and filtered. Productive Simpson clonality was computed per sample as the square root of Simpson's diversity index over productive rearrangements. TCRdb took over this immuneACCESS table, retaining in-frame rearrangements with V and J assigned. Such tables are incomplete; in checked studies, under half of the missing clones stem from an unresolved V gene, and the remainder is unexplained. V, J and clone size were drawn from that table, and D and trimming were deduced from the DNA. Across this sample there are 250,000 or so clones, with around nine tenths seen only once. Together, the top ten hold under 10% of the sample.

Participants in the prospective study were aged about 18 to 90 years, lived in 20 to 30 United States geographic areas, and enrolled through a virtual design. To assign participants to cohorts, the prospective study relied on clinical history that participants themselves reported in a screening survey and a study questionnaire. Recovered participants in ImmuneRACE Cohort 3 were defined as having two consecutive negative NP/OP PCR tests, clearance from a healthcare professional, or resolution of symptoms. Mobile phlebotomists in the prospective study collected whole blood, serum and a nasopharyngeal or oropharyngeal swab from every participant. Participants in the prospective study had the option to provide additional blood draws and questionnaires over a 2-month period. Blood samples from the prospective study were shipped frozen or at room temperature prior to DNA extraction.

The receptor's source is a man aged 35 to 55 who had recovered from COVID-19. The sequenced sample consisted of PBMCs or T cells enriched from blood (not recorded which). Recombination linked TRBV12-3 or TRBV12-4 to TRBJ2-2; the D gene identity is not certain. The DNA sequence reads TGTGCCAGCATATATAACACCGGGGAGCTGTTTTTT. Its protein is CASIYNTGELFF.